This T cell receptor (beta chain) was sequenced during a study of blood T cells in healthy people across ages. For the second PCR, which ran for roughly 7 to 11 cycles, a sample-barcoded 5' primer and a J-beta primer mix were used. One entry per CDR3 protein, called by TCRdb with MiXCR from the 5' RACE reads. In the table there are more than 1,400,000 distinct CDR3 sequences, roughly 45% of which are singletons. The CDR3 has 15 amino acids. As concerns this clonotype: At one boundary the junction diverges from the germline segment, which might be a read error.

Sequenced input: blood. This clonotype was obtained from a woman aged 18 to 35 in good health. This chain links TRBV12-3 or TRBV12-4 with TRBJ2-3, with 9 bases aligning to TRBD2. The CDR3 loop reads CGSSGLALRTDTQYF. The CDR3, as DNA: TGTGGCAGCAGCGGACTAGCGCTACGCACAGATACGCAGTATTTT.